The 13 T cell receptor beta chains below come from one sample, sequenced in a study of cytomegalovirus exposure and HLA in healthy donors. Some clones are missing from TCRdb's copy, which holds only in-frame ones; the method was immunoSEQ multiplex PCR. The repertoire holds 150,000 to 200,000 clones, with 84% as singletons. Sequences were obtained from PBMCs. These receptors were obtained from a man aged 25 to 40 in good health and CMV-seropositive.

The gene calls are TRBV10-3 and TRBJ2-1, with TRBD2 matching 8 bases. V was pared by 6 bases and J by 5 bases, with 9 bases of the junction left unmatched. The CDR3 runs 15 residues. CDR1 is ENHRY and CDR2 is SYGVKD in the germline V gene. This CDR3 reads CAISGREEGDNEQFF. The DNA of the CDR3 is TGTGCCATCAGCGGGCGGGAGGAGGGGGACAATGAGCAGTTCTTC.

The V gene is TRBV7-8, the J gene TRBJ2-7, with 7 nucleotides matching TRBD1. With V trimmed by 5 bases and J by 2 bases, 9 bases remained unmatched. Germline V CDR1 and CDR2: SGHVS, FQNEAQ. The CDR3 contains 15 residues. For the CDR3, the DNA is TGTGCCAGCAGCATTCTCGGTGGGACAGCCTACGAGCAGTACTTC. It codes for CASSILGGTAYEQYF.

The chain recombines TRBV4-3 with TRBJ2-7; 7 bases are a match to TRBD2. With 4 bases clipped from V and 5 bases from J, the junction kept 8 bases outside the gene matches. Germline-derived CDR1 and CDR2 are LGHNA and YSLEER. This CDR3 spans 14 amino acids. This chain's CDR3 is CASSPWSGGNEQYF. CDR3 DNA sequence: TGCGCCAGCAGCCCCTGGTCGGGGGGTAACGAGCAGTACTTC.

The chain recombines TRBV5-1 with TRBJ2-1; D unclear. The V end was cut by 4 bases, the J end by 0 bases, with 14 bases between. In germline, CDR1 is SGHRS, CDR2 YFSETQ. The CDR3 has 16 amino acids. The CDR3 loop reads CASSPDTTSSYNEQFF. As DNA, the CDR3 is TGCGCCAGCAGCCCAGACACGACGAGCTCCTACAATGAGCAGTTCTTC.

The V gene is TRBV9, the J gene TRBJ2-2, with TRBD2 as a possible D gene (6 bases). The ends were cut back, 0 bases at V and 1 base at J, with 16 bases in the middle. Germline V gene data show CDR1 as SGDLS and CDR2 as YYNGEE. The CDR3 is 18 amino acids. CDR3 DNA sequence: TGTGCCAGCAGCGTAGGATCGAGCCGGAGGGGGAACACCGGGGAGCTGTTTTTT. Its protein product is CASSVGSSRRGNTGELFF.

This chain uses TRBV10-3 with TRBJ2-3; 11 bases map to TRBD2. The V gene's germline CDR1 is ENHRY and CDR2 SYGVKD. The CDR3 is 14 amino acids. V lost 7 bases and J lost 0; bases outside the gene matches: 0. In DNA form, the CDR3 reads TGTGCCATCACTAGCGGGAGGAGCACAGATACGCAGTATTTT. This sequence encodes CAITSGRSTDTQYF.

Notes on this clone: Other nucleotide sequences in the sample specify the same CDR3. The J gene is TRBJ1-2, the V gene TRBV30; D might be TRBD1 (6 bases). V was cut by 1 base and J by 5 bases, with 11 bases left in between. This CDR3 is 13 amino acids long. Germline lookup yields CDR1 GTSNPN and CDR2 SVGIG (reference sequence). In DNA form, the CDR3 reads TGTGCCTGGAGTGAACAGGGTGGTTATGGCTACACCTTC. Protein product: CAWSEQGGYGYTF.

The V and J genes are TRBV4-3 and TRBJ2-7; D might be TRBD2 (5 bases). CDR3 length equals 14 residues. The germline CDR1 and CDR2 sequences are LGHNA and YSLEER. Trimming cost V 2 bases and J 2 bases, with 10 bases left between them. CDR3 sequence reads: CASSQWEIAYEQYF. The CDR3 DNA reads TGCGCCAGCAGCCAATGGGAGATAGCCTACGAGCAGTACTTC.

The chain joins TRBV28 to TRBJ2-3; 7 bases match TRBD2. V dropped 3 bases and J dropped 5; count of bases not matched to a gene: 5. Germline-derived CDR1 and CDR2 are MDHEN and SYDVKM. The CDR3 is made up of 14 amino acids. This CDR3 is CASSLRREIDTQYF. Here the CDR3 DNA reads TGTGCCAGCAGTTTGCGGCGGGAGATAGATACGCAGTATTTT.

The chain is built from TRBV6-5 and TRBJ2-1; D uncertain. Trimming removed 2 bases from V and 7 bases from J, with 15 bases in between. This CDR3 region has 15 residues. The germline gives CDR1 MNHEY, CDR2 SVGAGI. The CDR3 protein is CASSYKTAGKNEQFF. The CDR3 nucleotides read TGTGCCAGCAGTTACAAAACTGCAGGAAAGAATGAGCAGTTCTTC.

V and J are TRBV28 and TRBJ1-4; D remains unclear. CDR3 length equals 14 residues. The V gene lost 4 bases and the J gene lost 8 bases, with 14 bases spanning the gap. Germline V gene lookup returns CDR1 MDHEN and CDR2 SYDVKM. CDR3 DNA sequence: TGTGCCAGCAGTTCGGGGTCCGAGGCCGAAAAACTGTTTTTT. This codes for CASSSGSEAEKLFF.

As regards this clone: The sample holds other DNA sequences that translate to the same CDR3. The chain joins TRBV5-1 to TRBJ2-6; a weak D match, TRBD2 (5 bases). This CDR3 has 14 residues. V was shortened by 3 bases and J by 1 base, with 5 bases between the two germline ends. Germline V gene lookup returns CDR1 SGHRS and CDR2 YFSETQ. The CDR3 reads CASSSGSGANVLTF. In DNA, the CDR3 is TGCGCCAGCAGCTCGGGATCTGGGGCCAACGTCCTGACTTTC.

The V gene is TRBV30, the J gene TRBJ1-2, with 7 bases that match TRBD1. The CDR3 runs 13 residues. The germline V gene has CDR1 GTSNPN and CDR2 SVGIG (reference sequence). Losses at the gene ends were 3 bases for V and 5 bases for J; bases not matched to a gene: 6. The CDR3 DNA reads TGTGCCTGGAGCCCCGGGACAGTTTATGGCTACACCTTC. It yields the protein CAWSPGTVYGYTF.